These 18 T cell receptor beta chains were sequenced from one sample in a study of T cell repertoires in cytomegalovirus infection. Which antigens these TCRs recognize remains unknown. From the reads, TCRdb called clonotypes with MiXCR, one entry per CDR3 protein. The sample lists 160,000 or so distinct CDR3 sequences; approximately 21% were seen once. The sequencing used CD8+ T cells from cultured PBMCs, collected from culture after CMV antigen stimulation. These receptor sequences come from a human donor in good health (CMV status not recorded). Some clones in this sample may be carry-over from other donors' samples.

In its sample, this clonotype was seen a few times. The gene calls are TRBV7-6 and TRBJ1-1; 9 nucleotides agree with TRBD1. The J segment lost 5 bases and the V segment lost 5 bases, leaving 15 bases of the junction unmatched. Germline values: CDR1 SGHVS, CDR2 FNYEAQ. This CDR3 has 17 residues. The CDR3 protein is CASSPNHITGGRTEAFF. The CDR3 DNA sequence: TGTGCCAGCAGCCCGAACCACATAACAGGGGGCCGAACTGAAGCTTTCTTT.

The gene calls are TRBV7-6 and TRBJ1-2, with a tentative D call TRBD1 (6 bases). The CDR3 covers 15 residues. Germline lookup yields CDR1 SGHVS and CDR2 FNYEAQ. The V and J ends lost 0 bases and 6 bases respectively, with 14 bases between them. The CDR3 protein is CASSLAPLEGDGYTF. DNA for the CDR3: TGTGCCAGCAGCTTAGCTCCTCTCGAGGGGGATGGCTACACCTTC.

The chain uses TRBV12-3 or TRBV12-4 and TRBJ1-1; tentatively, D is TRBD1 (6 bases). Trimming took off 3 bases at V and 6 bases at J, with 11 bases between the two ends. The CDR3 sequence is 13 residues long. CDR3 sequence (DNA): TGTGCCAGCAGTTTTGGCCAGGGGTCTGAAGCTTTCTTT. Protein: CASSFGQGSEAFF.

This sequence joins TRBV11-2 and TRBJ1-4; D unresolved. V lost 5 bases, J lost 0 bases, and 13 bases lay in between. The CDR3 runs to 16 residues. CDR1 SGHAT and CDR2 FQNNGV come from the germline V gene. This chain's CDR3 is CASSPTEYATNEKLFF. The CDR3 DNA reads TGTGCCAGCAGCCCTACAGAGTACGCAACTAATGAAAAACTGTTTTTT.

There are many counts of this clonotype. This chain uses TRBV12-3 or TRBV12-4 with TRBJ1-2; TRBD1 is a possible D gene (5 bases). The CDR3 length is 13 residues. The V end was cut by 5 bases, the J end by 4 bases, with 11 bases between. The CDR3 region is CASSPTVTYGYTF. The CDR3 nucleotides read TGTGCCAGCAGTCCGACAGTAACCTATGGCTACACCTTC.

This clonotype occurred a few times. The chain combines TRBV18 with TRBJ1-3; weak D call: TRBD1 (5 bases). Trimming pared 3 bases from V and 8 bases from J, leaving 17 bases between. From germline, CDR1 is KGHSH and CDR2 LQKENI. CDR3 length: 15 residues. CDR3 DNA sequence: TGTGCCAGCTCACCGGACACCTCCAGGAAGGACACCATATATTTT. Amino acid sequence: CASSPDTSRKDTIYF.

This clonotype was counted only a few times. V gene TRBV27 combines with J gene TRBJ1-3; TRBD1 might be the D (6 bases). V lost 2 bases and J lost 2, with 10 bases in between. CDR3 length: 15 amino acids. Per germline, CDR1 MNHEY and CDR2 SMNVEV (reference sequence). CDR3 protein: CASSLQGTPGNTIYF. The CDR3, as DNA: TGTGCCAGCAGTTTACAAGGGACACCTGGAAACACCATATATTTT.

The chain is built from TRBV4-1 and TRBJ2-1; tentatively, D is TRBD2 (5 bases). From germline, CDR1 is MGHRA and CDR2 YSYEKL. V was trimmed by 0 bases and J by 10 bases, leaving 16 bases between them. CDR3 size: 15 residues. CDR3 sequence: CASSQEVLRGSEQFF. The CDR3 DNA reads as TGCGCCAGCAGCCAAGAGGTGCTCCGGGGATCGGAGCAGTTCTTC.

This clonotype was detected only a few times. The chain has TRBV6-2 or TRBV6-3 and TRBJ2-7; D not certain. The CDR3 consists of 14 residues. Germline V gene sequence: CDR1 MNHEY, CDR2 SVGEGT. The V end lost 6 bases, the J end lost 3 bases, and 15 bases lay between the germline ends. CDR3 residues: CASRSIRSNYEQYF. CDR3 coding DNA: TGTGCCAGCAGATCAATCCGGTCAAACTACGAGCAGTACTTC.

The CDR3 here is CASSQRQGEETQYF. The CDR3 nucleotides read TGTGCCAGCAGCCAGAGACAGGGCGAGGAGACCCAGTACTTC. V and J are TRBV7-9 and TRBJ2-5, with TRBD1 matching over 7 bases. This CDR3 is built from 14 residues. Trimming removed 5 bases from V and 5 bases from J; junction bases left unmatched: 8. Germline CDR1 and CDR2: SEHNR and FQNEAQ (reference sequence).

The V and J genes are TRBV6-5 and TRBJ2-7; possible D gene TRBD2, 6 bases. V lost 6 bases and J 3 bases, leaving 12 bases between the germline ends. This CDR3 contains 13 residues. Germline loops: CDR1 MNHEY, CDR2 SVGAGI. The CDR3 nucleotides read TGTGCCAGCAGCAAAGGGACTGTCTACGAGCAGTACTTC. The encoded protein is CASSKGTVYEQYF.

The chain combines TRBV12-3 or TRBV12-4 with TRBJ2-3; possible D gene TRBD2, 5 bases. The CDR3 is 12 amino acids. V lost 8 bases to trimming and J lost 4 bases, with 10 bases between them. This CDR3 reads CASLEGPDTQYF. The DNA of the CDR3 is TGTGCCAGCCTCGAGGGTCCAGATACGCAGTATTTT.

In this sample, this clonotype turned up a few times. The J gene is TRBJ2-1, the V gene TRBV6-5; D remains unclear. This CDR3 contains 15 residues. V lost 0 bases to trimming and J lost 5 bases, with 11 bases between them. The germline V gene has CDR1 MNHEY and CDR2 SVGAGI. CDR3 sequence: CASSYSLTSNNEQFF. CDR3 bases: TGTGCCAGCAGTTACTCCTTAACGAGCAACAATGAGCAGTTCTTC.

In DNA form, the CDR3 reads TGTGCCAGCAGCGGAAGGGGGGACAGGGGTTATTCACCCCTCCACTTT. The encoded protein is CASSGRGDRGYSPLHF. The chain carries TRBV7-8 and TRBJ1-6; 10 bases align to TRBD1. The CDR3 runs to 16 residues. CDR1 and CDR2 (germline): SGHVS, FQNEAQ. With 5 bases clipped from V and 8 bases from J, the junction kept 9 bases outside the gene matches. The whole variable domain, filled in from reference TRBV7-8 and TRBJ1-6, reads GAGVSQSPRYKVAKRGQDVALRCDPISGHVSLFWYQQALGQGPEFLTYFQNEAQLDKSGLPSDRFFAERPEGSVSTLKIQRTQQEDSAVYLCASSGRGDRGYSPLHFGNGTRLTVT.

This rearrangement joins TRBV7-2 to TRBJ2-3, with 10 bases matching TRBD2. Germline CDR1 reads SGHTA; CDR2 reads FQGNSA. This CDR3 has 15 amino acids. V lost 4 bases to trimming and J lost 4 bases; unmatched junction nucleotides: 5. The DNA for the CDR3 is TGTGCCAGCAGCTCCAGCGGGGGGGCGTCAGATACGCAGTATTTT. Translating it yields CASSSSGGASDTQYF.

This clonotype turned up a few times. The gene calls are TRBV6-6 and TRBJ2-3; TRBD2 agrees at 7 bases. This CDR3 is built from 15 residues. V lost 2 bases and J lost 2; bases outside the gene matches: 4. Germline CDR1 MNHNY, CDR2 SVGAGI (reference sequence). The CDR3 region has the DNA TGTGCCAGCAGTTACGTGGCGGGGGACACAGATACGCAGTATTTT. Translated: CASSYVAGDTDTQYF.

The chain is built from TRBV7-9 and TRBJ1-2, with a possible D match to TRBD1 (5 bases). V shed 5 bases and J shed 6 bases, with 16 bases lying between them. This CDR3 is 14 amino acids long. Per the germline V gene, CDR1 is SEHNR and CDR2 is FQNEAQ (reference sequence). The CDR3 region has the DNA TGTGCCAGCAGCCCGGGAGGGGCAAATAATGGCTACACCTTC. Translation: CASSPGGANNGYTF.

The J gene is TRBJ2-1, the V gene TRBV7-2, with 9 bases fitting TRBD1. This CDR3 is 15 amino acids long. In germline, CDR1 is SGHTA, CDR2 FQGNSA. J lost 2 bases, V lost 5 bases, and 4 bases had no gene match. The CDR3 spells CASSANRGPYNEQFF. The CDR3 DNA follows: TGTGCCAGCAGCGCGAACAGGGGGCCCTACAATGAGCAGTTCTTC. The variable domain in full, with the rest retrieved from reference TRBV7-2 and TRBJ2-1, is GAGVSQSPSNKVTEKGKDVELRCDPISGHTALYWYRQSLGQGLEFLIYFQGNSAPDKSGLPSDRFSAERTGGSVSTLTIQRTQQEDSAVYLCASSANRGPYNEQFFGPGTRLTVL.